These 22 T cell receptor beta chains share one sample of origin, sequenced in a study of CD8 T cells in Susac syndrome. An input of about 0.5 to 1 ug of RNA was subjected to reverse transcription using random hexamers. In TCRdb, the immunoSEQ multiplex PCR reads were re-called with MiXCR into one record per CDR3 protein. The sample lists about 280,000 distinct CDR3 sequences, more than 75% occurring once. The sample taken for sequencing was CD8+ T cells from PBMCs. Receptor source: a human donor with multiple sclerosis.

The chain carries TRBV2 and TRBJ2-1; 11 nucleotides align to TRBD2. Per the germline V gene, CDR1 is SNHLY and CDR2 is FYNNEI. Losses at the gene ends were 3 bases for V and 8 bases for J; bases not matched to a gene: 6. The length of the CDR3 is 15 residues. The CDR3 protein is CASSDASGRIDEQFF. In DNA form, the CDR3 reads TGTGCCAGCAGTGACGCTAGCGGGAGGATCGATGAGCAGTTCTTC.

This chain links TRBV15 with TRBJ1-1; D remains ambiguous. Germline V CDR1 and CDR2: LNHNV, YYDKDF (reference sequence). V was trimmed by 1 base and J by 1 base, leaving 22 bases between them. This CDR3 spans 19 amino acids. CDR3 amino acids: CATSRVQPVELGRNTEAFF. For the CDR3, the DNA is TGTGCCACCAGCAGAGTACAACCAGTGGAATTAGGAAGGAACACTGAAGCTTTCTTT.

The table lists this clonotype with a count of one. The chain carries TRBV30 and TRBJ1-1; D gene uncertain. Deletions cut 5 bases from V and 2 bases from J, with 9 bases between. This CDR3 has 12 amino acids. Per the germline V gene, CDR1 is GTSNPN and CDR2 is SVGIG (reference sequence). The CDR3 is CAWSEDNTEAFF. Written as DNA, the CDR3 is TGTGCCTGGTCTGAGGATAACACTGAAGCTTTCTTT.

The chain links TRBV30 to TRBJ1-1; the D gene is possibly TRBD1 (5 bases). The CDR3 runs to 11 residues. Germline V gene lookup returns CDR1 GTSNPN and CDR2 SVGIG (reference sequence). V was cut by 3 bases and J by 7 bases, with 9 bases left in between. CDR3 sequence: CAWRTDLEAFF. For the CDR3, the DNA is TGTGCCTGGAGGACAGACCTTGAAGCTTTCTTT.

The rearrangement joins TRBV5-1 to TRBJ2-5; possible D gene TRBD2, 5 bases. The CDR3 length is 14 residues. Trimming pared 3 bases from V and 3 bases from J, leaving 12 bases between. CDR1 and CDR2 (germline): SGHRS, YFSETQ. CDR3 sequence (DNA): TGCGCCAGCAGCTCACGGACGGGAAAAGAGACCCAGTACTTC. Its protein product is CASSSRTGKETQYF. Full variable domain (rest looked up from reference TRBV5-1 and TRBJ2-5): KAGVTQTPRYLIKTRGQQVTLSCSPISGHRSVSWYQQTPGQGLQFLFEYFSETQRNKGNFPGRFSGRQFSNSRSEMNVSTLELGDSALYLCASSSRTGKETQYFGPGTRLLVL.

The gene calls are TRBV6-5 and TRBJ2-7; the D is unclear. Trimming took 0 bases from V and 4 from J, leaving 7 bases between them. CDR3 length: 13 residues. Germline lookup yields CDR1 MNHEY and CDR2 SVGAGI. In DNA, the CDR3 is TGTGCCAGCAGTTACTCGTTCGGTTACGAGCAGTACTTC. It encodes CASSYSFGYEQYF.

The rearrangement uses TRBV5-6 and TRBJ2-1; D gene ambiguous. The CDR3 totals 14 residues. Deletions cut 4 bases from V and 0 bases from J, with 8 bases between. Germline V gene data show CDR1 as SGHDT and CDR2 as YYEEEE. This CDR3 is CASSAEFSYNEQFF. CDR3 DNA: TGTGCCAGCAGCGCGGAGTTCTCCTACAATGAGCAGTTCTTC.

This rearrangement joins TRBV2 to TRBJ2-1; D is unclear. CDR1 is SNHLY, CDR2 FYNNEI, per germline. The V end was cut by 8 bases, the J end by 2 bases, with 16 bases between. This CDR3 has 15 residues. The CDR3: CASAETGTAYNEQFF. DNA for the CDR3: TGTGCCAGCGCTGAAACGGGCACAGCCTACAATGAGCAGTTCTTC.

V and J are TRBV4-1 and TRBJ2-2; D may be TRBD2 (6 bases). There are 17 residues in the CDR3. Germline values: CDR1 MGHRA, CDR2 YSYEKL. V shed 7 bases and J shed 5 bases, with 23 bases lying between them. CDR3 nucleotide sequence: TGCGCCAGCACCTTATTACCGGGACTCGCTAATACCGGGGAGCTGTTTTTT. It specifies CASTLLPGLANTGELFF.

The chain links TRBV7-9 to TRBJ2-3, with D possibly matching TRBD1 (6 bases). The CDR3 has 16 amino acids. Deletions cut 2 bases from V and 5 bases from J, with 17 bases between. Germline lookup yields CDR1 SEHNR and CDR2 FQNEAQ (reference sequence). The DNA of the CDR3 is TGTGCCAGCAGCTTACCTCTTGCAGGGGCCGAAGATACGCAGTATTTT. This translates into CASSLPLAGAEDTQYF. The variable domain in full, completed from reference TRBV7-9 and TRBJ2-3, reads DTGVSQNPRHKITKRGQNVTFRCDPISEHNRLYWYRQTLGQGPEFLTYFQNEAQLEKSRLLSDRFSAERPKGSFSTLEIQRTEQGDSAMYLCASSLPLAGAEDTQYFGPGTRLTVL.

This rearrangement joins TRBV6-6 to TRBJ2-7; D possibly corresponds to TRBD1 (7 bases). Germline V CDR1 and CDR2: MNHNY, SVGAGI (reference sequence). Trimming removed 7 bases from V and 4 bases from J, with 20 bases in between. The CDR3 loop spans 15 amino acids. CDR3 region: CASTNEPEGAYEQYF. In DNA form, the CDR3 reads TGTGCCAGCACCAATGAACCGGAGGGGGCGTACGAGCAGTACTTC.

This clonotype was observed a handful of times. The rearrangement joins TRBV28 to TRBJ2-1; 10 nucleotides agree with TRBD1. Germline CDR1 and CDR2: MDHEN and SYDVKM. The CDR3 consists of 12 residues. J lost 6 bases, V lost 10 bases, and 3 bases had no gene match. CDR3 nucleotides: TGTGCCACAGACAGGGGGCTCAATGAGCAGTTCTTC. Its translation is CATDRGLNEQFF.

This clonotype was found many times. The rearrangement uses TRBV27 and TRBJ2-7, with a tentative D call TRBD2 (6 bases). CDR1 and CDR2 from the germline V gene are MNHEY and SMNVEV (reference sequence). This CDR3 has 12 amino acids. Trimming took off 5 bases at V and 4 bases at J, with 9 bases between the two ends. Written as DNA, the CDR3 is TGTGCCAGCAGTCCCGGAGGGTACGAGCAGTACTTC. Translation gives CASSPGGYEQYF.

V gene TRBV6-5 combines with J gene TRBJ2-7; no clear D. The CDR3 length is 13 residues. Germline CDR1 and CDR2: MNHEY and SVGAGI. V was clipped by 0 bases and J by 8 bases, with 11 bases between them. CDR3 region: CASSYSDAVQQYF. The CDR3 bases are TGTGCCAGCAGTTACTCGGACGCTGTTCAGCAGTACTTC.

This CDR3 is CASSLRGLKETQYF. CDR3 bases: TGTGCCAGCAGTCTCAGGGGGCTGAAAGAGACCCAGTACTTC. The V gene is TRBV28, the J gene TRBJ2-5; 8 bases match TRBD1. CDR3 size: 14 residues. V trimming: 5 bases; J trimming: 3 bases; junction bases outside the gene matches: 5. Germline V CDR1 and CDR2: MDHEN, SYDVKM.

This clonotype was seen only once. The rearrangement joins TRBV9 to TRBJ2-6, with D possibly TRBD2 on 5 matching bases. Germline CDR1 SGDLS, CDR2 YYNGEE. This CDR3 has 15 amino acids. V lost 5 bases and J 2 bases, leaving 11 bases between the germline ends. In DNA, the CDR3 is TGTGCCAGCAGTGAGAGGGCGGCTGGGGCCAACGTCCTGACTTTC. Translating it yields CASSERAAGANVLTF.

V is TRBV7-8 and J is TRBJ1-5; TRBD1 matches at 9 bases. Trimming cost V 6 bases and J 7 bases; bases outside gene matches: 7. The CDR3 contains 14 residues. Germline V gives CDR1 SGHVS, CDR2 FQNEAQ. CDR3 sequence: CASSRGQGDQPQHF. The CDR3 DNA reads TGTGCCAGCAGTCGGGGACAGGGTGACCAGCCCCAGCATTTT.

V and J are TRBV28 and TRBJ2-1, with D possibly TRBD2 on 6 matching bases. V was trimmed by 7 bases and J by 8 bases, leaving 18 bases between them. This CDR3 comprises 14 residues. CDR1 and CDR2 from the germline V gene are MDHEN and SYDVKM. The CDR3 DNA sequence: TGTGCCAGCAACCCGGGAGCTGAGGTTGATGAGCAGTTCTTC. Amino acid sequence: CASNPGAEVDEQFF.

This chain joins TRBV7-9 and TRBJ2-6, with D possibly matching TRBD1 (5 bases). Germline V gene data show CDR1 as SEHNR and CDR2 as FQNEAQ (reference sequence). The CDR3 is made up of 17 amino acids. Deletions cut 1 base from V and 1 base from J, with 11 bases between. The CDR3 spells CASSLGTPGSGANVLTF. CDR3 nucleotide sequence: TGTGCCAGCAGCTTAGGAACCCCAGGGTCTGGGGCCAACGTCCTGACTTTC.

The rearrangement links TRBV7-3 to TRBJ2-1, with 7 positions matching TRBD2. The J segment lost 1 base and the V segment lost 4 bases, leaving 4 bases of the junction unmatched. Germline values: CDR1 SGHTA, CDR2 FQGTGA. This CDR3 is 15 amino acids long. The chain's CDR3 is CASSSRETSYNEQFF. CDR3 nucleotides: TGTGCCAGCAGCTCGCGGGAGACTTCCTACAATGAGCAGTTCTTC. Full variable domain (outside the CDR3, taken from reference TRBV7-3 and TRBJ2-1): GAGVSQTPSNKVTEKGKYVELRCDPISGHTALYWYRQSLGQGPEFLIYFQGTGAADDSGLPNDRFFAVRPEGSVSTLKIQRTERGDSAVYLCASSSRETSYNEQFFGPGTRLTVL.

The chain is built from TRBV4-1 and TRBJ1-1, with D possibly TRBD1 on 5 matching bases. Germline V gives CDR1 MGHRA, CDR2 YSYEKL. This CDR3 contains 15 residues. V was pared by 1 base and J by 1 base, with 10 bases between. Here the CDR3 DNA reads TGCGCCAGCAGCCAAGTGCGACAGAAGAACACTGAAGCTTTCTTT. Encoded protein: CASSQVRQKNTEAFF.

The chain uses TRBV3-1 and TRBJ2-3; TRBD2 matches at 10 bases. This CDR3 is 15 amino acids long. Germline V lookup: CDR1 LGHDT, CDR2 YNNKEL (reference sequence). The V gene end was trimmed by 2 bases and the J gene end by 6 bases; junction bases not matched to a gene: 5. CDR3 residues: CASSQTSGIFDTQYF. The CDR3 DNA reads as TGTGCCAGCAGCCAAACTAGCGGGATTTTCGATACGCAGTATTTT.